The clone carrying this TCR beta chain was detected ten times or more. What it binds is not known. Assembly of TCR beta libraries relied on iRepertoire HTBI primers together with Arm-PCR of CDR3 regions. TCRdb redid the calling of the multiplex PCR reads with MiXCR, one entry per CDR3 protein. The sample carries approximately 470,000 distinct CDR3 sequences, 15% to 20% recorded once. Time point of the sample: newly diagnosed GD, antithyroid drugs for less than 3 months. Scientists built the TCR library using RNA that was extracted from PBMCs. These data belong to a study of regulatory T cells in long-lasting Graves disease. Broader study findings: Patients with persistent disease shared some 3,000 public clonotypes, outpacing the approximately 870 shared by new patients.

These data were likewise used in another study, on T cells in Graves' hyperthyroidism and ophthalmopathy.

This TCR was sampled from a man aged 40-49 years with Graves disease. The material was peripheral blood mononuclear cells (PBMCs), obtained at new diagnosis, from a patient treated with antithyroid drugs.

The DNA of the CDR3 is TGTGCCAGCAGTTTAGGATATCATAGGGGGTTTGGAGATACGCAGTATTTT. It specifies CASSLGYHRGFGDTQYF. The V call is TRBV28, the J call TRBJ2-3; TRBD1 might be the D (6 bases). This CDR3 is built from 17 residues. Trimming stripped 2 bases from V and 5 bases from J, with 20 bases between. In germline, CDR1 is MDHEN, CDR2 SYDVKM.